The T cell receptor (beta chain) under discussion was sequenced for a study of T-cell memory formation after mild COVID-19. Study overall: TCR clusters mostly belonged to single donors. Overall study results and limits: Mainly CM and EM harbored the contracting CD4+ clones; mainly EMRA harbored the CD8+ ones.

From 5'RACE with constant-segment primers came TCR alpha and TCR beta cDNA libraries that carried sample barcodes and UMIs. MiXCR, run by TCRdb on the 5' RACE reads, gives a single entry per CDR3 protein. The profile covers hundreds of thousands of distinct CDR3 sequences, with 24% appearing a single time and 8.5% to 9% taken by the ten largest. CDR1 is SEHNR, CDR2 FQNEAQ, per germline (reference sequence). Deletions cut 1 base from V and 5 bases from J, with 8 bases between. The CDR3 totals 13 residues. This clonotype has only a few counts. No antigen is known for it. The receptor was isolated from an adult woman who had mild COVID-19 (a few samples of this study predate the infection). Cell type and time point are not known. The chain couples TRBV7-9 to TRBJ2-5, with no clear D. The specimen sequenced was PBMCs or a T cell subset sorted from them (not recorded which). CDR3 bases: TGTGCCAGCAGCTTAGTCATGGGGGAGACCCAGTACTTC. Translation: CASSLVMGETQYF.